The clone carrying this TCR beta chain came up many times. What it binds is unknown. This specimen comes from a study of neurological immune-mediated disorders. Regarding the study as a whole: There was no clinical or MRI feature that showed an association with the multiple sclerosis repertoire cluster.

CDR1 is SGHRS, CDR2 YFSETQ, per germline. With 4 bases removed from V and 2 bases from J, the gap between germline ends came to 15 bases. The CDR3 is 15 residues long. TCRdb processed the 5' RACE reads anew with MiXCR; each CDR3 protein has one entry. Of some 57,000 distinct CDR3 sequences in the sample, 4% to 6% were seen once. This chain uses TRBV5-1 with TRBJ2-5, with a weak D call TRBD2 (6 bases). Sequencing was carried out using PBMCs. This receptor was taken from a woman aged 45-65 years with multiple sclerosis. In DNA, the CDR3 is TGCGCCAGCAGCCGATGGTGGGACTGGCAAGAGACCCAGTACTTC. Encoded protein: CASSRWWDWQETQYF.